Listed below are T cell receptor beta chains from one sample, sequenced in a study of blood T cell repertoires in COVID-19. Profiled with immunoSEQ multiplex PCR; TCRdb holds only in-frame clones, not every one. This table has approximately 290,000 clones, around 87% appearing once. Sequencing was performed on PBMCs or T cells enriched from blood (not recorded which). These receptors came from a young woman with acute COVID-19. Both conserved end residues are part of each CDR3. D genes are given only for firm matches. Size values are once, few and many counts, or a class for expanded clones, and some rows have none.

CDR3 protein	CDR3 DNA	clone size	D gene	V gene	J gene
CASSPAGLTNEKLFF	TGTGCCAGCAGTCCAGCAGGGCTAACTAATGAAAAACTGTTTTTT	.	.	TRBV28	TRBJ1-4
CASSLSTGWETQYF	TGTGCCAGCAGCCTAAGTACAGGGTGGGAGACCCAGTACTTC	.	.	TRBV7-9	TRBJ2-5
CASTNPGEGARNEQYF	TGTGCCAGTACTAATCCCGGTGAGGGGGCGAGGAACGAGCAGTACTTC	few	TRBD1	TRBV19	TRBJ2-7
CASSPPPGNTGELFF	TGTGCCAGCAGCCCGCCCCCGGGGAACACCGGGGAGCTGTTTTTT	.	.	TRBV11-2	TRBJ2-2
CASSITALSYEQYF	TGTGCCAGTAGTATAACAGCCCTCTCCTACGAGCAGTACTTC	.	.	TRBV19	TRBJ2-7
CASSLTSQATQYF	TGTGCCAGCAGCTTGACTAGTCAGGCGACCCAGTACTTC	once	.	TRBV7-2	TRBJ2-5
CSVPDYGYTF	TGCAGTGTCCCAGACTATGGCTACACCTTC	.	.	TRBV20-1	TRBJ1-2
CASSVSGRATDTQYF	TGTGCCAGCAGTGTTAGCGGGAGGGCCACAGATACGCAGTATTTT	.	TRBD2	TRBV9	TRBJ2-3
CASGEELLLYTF	TGTGCCAGCGGAGAGGAACTTCTGCTATACACCTTC	once	.	TRBV28	TRBJ1-2
CASSTRLDYEQYF	TGTGCCAGTAGTACGCGGCTCGACTACGAGCAGTACTTC	.	.	TRBV19	TRBJ2-7
CASSLVFRLGNTGELFF	TGCGCCAGCAGCTTGGTGTTTCGACTAGGGAACACCGGGGAGCTGTTTTTT	.	.	TRBV5-1	TRBJ2-2
CASSNYALKGADNEQFF	TGTGCCAGTAGTAACTACGCCTTGAAGGGGGCGGACAATGAGCAGTTCTTC	.	TRBD1	TRBV19	TRBJ2-1
CASSLTSGSGEQYF	TGCGCCAGCAGCTTAACTAGCGGGAGTGGCGAGCAGTACTTC	.	TRBD2	TRBV5-1	TRBJ2-7
CASSPPGTGELFF	TGTGCCAGCAGCCCCCCGGGAACCGGGGAGCTGTTTTTT	.	.	TRBV7-3	TRBJ2-2
CASSLGGSGEATEAFF	TGTGCCAGCAGTTTAGGGGGATCAGGGGAAGCCACTGAAGCTTTCTTT	.	.	TRBV28	TRBJ1-1
CASSTGTGTITGELFF	TGTGCCAGCAGTACCGGGACAGGGACTATCACCGGGGAGCTGTTTTTT	.	TRBD1	TRBV7-6	TRBJ2-2
CASSESGQGAWETQYF	TGCGCCAGCAGTGAGTCGGGACAGGGGGCTTGGGAGACCCAGTACTTC	.	TRBD1	TRBV10-2	TRBJ2-5
CASSISGSGNTQYF	TGCGCCAGCAGCATTAGCGGGAGTGGGAATACGCAGTATTTT	.	TRBD2	TRBV5-1	TRBJ2-3
CASSPGGNGYTF	TGTGCCAGCTCACCAGGGGGGAATGGCTACACCTTC	.	.	TRBV18	TRBJ1-2
CAISEGRWLDRNDSGANVLTF	TGTGCCATCAGTGAGGGGAGATGGTTGGACAGGAATGACTCTGGGGCCAACGTCCTGACTTTC	.	TRBD1	TRBV10-3	TRBJ2-6
CASSRSSGSNEQYF	TGTGCCAGCAGCCGTTCTAGCGGGAGCAACGAGCAGTACTTC	.	TRBD2	TRBV16	TRBJ2-7
CASSFGLAGLYGKNIQYF	TGTGCCAGCAGTTTCGGGCTAGCGGGCCTTTACGGCAAAAACATTCAGTACTTC	.	TRBD2	TRBV28	TRBJ2-4
CASSAGQGTQPQHF	TGTGCCAGCAGTGCAGGACAGGGGACTCAGCCCCAGCATTTT	once	TRBD1	TRBV28	TRBJ1-5
CASSFAGGPREQYF	TGTGCCAGCAGTTTTGCGGGAGGGCCTCGGGAGCAGTACTTC	.	TRBD2	TRBV28	TRBJ2-7
CASSTVPETQYF	TGTGCCAGCTCGACAGTACCAGAGACCCAGTACTTC	.	.	TRBV28	TRBJ2-5
CASSLHLKGAETQYF	TGTGCCAGCAGCCTTCACTTGAAGGGGGCGGAGACCCAGTACTTC	.	TRBD1	TRBV11-2	TRBJ2-5
CASSSRERGVSYEQYF	TGTGCCAGCAGCTCCCGTGAGCGGGGGGTCTCCTACGAGCAGTACTTC	.	TRBD2	TRBV11-3	TRBJ2-7
CASSETEVNTGELFF	TGTGCCAGCAGCGAAACGGAGGTGAACACCGGGGAGCTGTTTTTT	.	.	TRBV7-2	TRBJ2-2
CSASTGERSNGYTF	TGCAGTGCTAGTACAGGGGAGCGGAGCAATGGCTACACCTTC	.	TRBD1	TRBV20-1	TRBJ1-2
CASSPHPGSTEAFF	TGTGCCAGCAGCCCACATCCGGGAAGCACTGAAGCTTTCTTT	.	.	TRBV5-8	TRBJ1-1
CASSLSGITDTQYF	TGTGCCAGCAGCCTTAGCGGGATTACAGATACGCAGTATTTT	.	TRBD2	TRBV3-1/TRBV3-2	TRBJ2-3
CASSQEAVYEQYF	TGTGCCAGCAGCCAAGAGGCGGTGTACGAGCAGTACTTC	.	.	TRBV3-1/TRBV3-2	TRBJ2-7
CSVEDPWTGKDTQYF	TGCAGCGTTGAAGATCCCTGGACAGGGAAGGATACGCAGTATTTT	.	TRBD1	TRBV29-1	TRBJ2-3
CAWNLGTGAVFF	TGTGCCTGGAATTTGGGGACAGGGGCCGTGTTTTTT	.	TRBD1	TRBV30	TRBJ1-4
CASSAQTGTGGSPLHF	TGTGCCAGCAGTGCTCAAACCGGGACAGGGGGCTCACCCCTCCACTTT	.	TRBD1	TRBV6-1	TRBJ1-6
CASSSPGLAVNEQFF	TGTGCCAGCAGTTCACCGGGACTAGCCGTCAATGAGCAGTTCTTC	.	TRBD2	TRBV7-3	TRBJ2-1
CASSVAVYEQYF	TGTGCCAGCAGTGTAGCAGTCTACGAGCAGTACTTC	.	.	TRBV6-2/TRBV6-3	TRBJ2-7
CASSQGVYNQPQHF	TGTGCCAGCAGCCAGGGCGTATACAATCAGCCCCAGCATTTT	.	.	TRBV11-2	TRBJ1-5
CASSTSVNTEAFF	TGTGCCAGTAGTACGAGCGTGAACACTGAAGCTTTCTTT	.	.	TRBV19	TRBJ1-1
CASSWTGTEAFF	TGTGCCAGCAGCTGGACGGGGACTGAAGCTTTCTTT	.	.	TRBV11-2	TRBJ1-1
CASSLGQAPRGELFF	TGCGCCAGCAGCCTGGGACAGGCCCCGAGGGGGGAGCTGTTTTTT	.	TRBD1	TRBV5-1	TRBJ2-2
CASSGTSSSLETQYF	TGTGCCAGCAGCGGGACTAGCAGCAGTCTGGAGACCCAGTACTTC	.	TRBD2	TRBV7-9	TRBJ2-5
CSASPAGLQETQYF	TGCAGTGCTAGTCCAGCGGGCCTTCAAGAGACCCAGTACTTC	.	.	TRBV20-1	TRBJ2-5
CASSLKPRGGGYTF	TGTGCCAGCAGTTTGAAGCCGCGAGGTGGGGGCTACACCTTC	.	.	TRBV28	TRBJ1-2
CAWSGGGTGVSPLHF	TGTGCCTGGAGTGGGGGCGGGACAGGGGTTTCACCCCTCCACTTT	.	TRBD1	TRBV30	TRBJ1-6
CASSYSGARSNQPQHF	TGTGCCAGCAGTTACTCAGGGGCGCGGAGCAATCAGCCCCAGCATTTT	.	.	TRBV6-2/TRBV6-3	TRBJ1-5
CASSLQGTNEKLFF	TGTGCCAGCTCACTACAGGGAACTAATGAAAAACTGTTTTTT	.	.	TRBV18	TRBJ1-4
CASSPQDARGGTGELFF	TGTGCCAGCTCACCACAAGATGCCAGGGGAGGGACCGGGGAGCTGTTTTTT	.	.	TRBV18	TRBJ2-2
CASSPTGLASSTDTQYF	TGCGCCAGCAGCCCCACGGGACTAGCGTCTAGCACAGATACGCAGTATTTT	few	TRBD2	TRBV5-1	TRBJ2-3
CASVPREIYRGRLYEQYF	TGTGCCAGCGTTCCCCGAGAAATCTACAGGGGGCGTCTGTACGAGCAGTACTTC	.	TRBD1	TRBV27	TRBJ2-7
CASSESGGQPQHF	TGCGCCAGCAGTGAGTCAGGGGGCCAGCCCCAGCATTTT	.	TRBD1	TRBV10-1	TRBJ1-5
CAIKGQGDYNEQFF	TGTGCCATCAAGGGACAGGGGGACTACAATGAGCAGTTCTTC	.	TRBD1	TRBV10-3	TRBJ2-1
CASSQGPFRGKIEEKLFF	TGTGCCAGCAGCCAAGGGCCTTTTAGGGGAAAGATCGAAGAAAAACTGTTTTTT	.	.	TRBV3-1/TRBV3-2	TRBJ1-4